Here is one T cell receptor (beta chain) with its context. Generated by immunoSEQ multiplex PCR, the TCRdb table keeps only in-frame clones and is missing some. The sample records tens of thousands of clones, roughly 80% being singletons. The sample comes from a study of blood T cell repertoires in COVID-19. Overall study context: The United States, Italy and Spain supplied acute and convalescent COVID-19 samples.

This receptor was taken from a woman of 80 years or more with active or convalescent COVID-19. Sample: peripheral blood.

Written as DNA, the CDR3 is TGTGCCAGCAGCTTAGTTGGGCCGCCTGGAGAGACCCAGTACTTC. This gives the protein CASSLVGPPGETQYF. The gene calls are TRBV11-1 and TRBJ2-5; D is unresolved. This CDR3 spans 15 amino acids. Trimming shortened V by 1 base and J by 4 bases, and 13 bases separated the two germline ends. Germline V gene sequence: CDR1 SGHAT, CDR2 FQDESV (reference sequence).